These 3 T cell receptor beta chains originate from one sample sequenced in a study of shared clonotypes between healthy human individuals. Measured with immunoSEQ multiplex PCR; TCRdb has only the in-frame clones, and not every one. The sample lists 1.5 million to 2.5 million clones; over 85% were seen once. CD45RO negativity and positive selection for CCR7 defined naive CD8 cells, a population that excluded terminally differentiated effector memory CD45RA+ cells. Specimen: naive CD8+ T cells sorted from blood. These receptors were obtained from a man younger than 35 in good health.

The chain has TRBV6-5 and TRBJ2-2; D not resolved. V dropped 0 bases and J dropped 7 bases, with 9 bases sitting between them. CDR3 length equals 14 residues. The germline V gene has CDR1 MNHEY and CDR2 SVGAGI. The CDR3 sequence: CASSYSSGIGELFF. In nucleotides, the CDR3 is TGTGCCAGCAGTTACTCCTCGGGTATCGGGGAGCTGTTTTTT.

CDR3 in amino acids: CASSLTASDEQFF. The CDR3 nucleotides are TGTGCCAGCAGCCTGACGGCTTCGGATGAGCAGTTCTTC. The chain uses TRBV14 and TRBJ2-1; D gene ambiguous. CDR1 and CDR2 from the germline V gene are SGHDN and FVKESK. Between the trimmed V and J ends, which lost 4 bases and 8 bases, there was a span of 12 bases. CDR3 size: 13 residues.

Of note for this clone: Other DNA variants within this sample encode the same CDR3. The V call is TRBV5-1, the J call TRBJ1-1; D remains unclear. This CDR3 region has 14 residues. Deletions cut 2 bases from V and 0 bases from J, with 8 bases between. CDR1 and CDR2 from the germline V gene are SGHRS and YFSETQ. The CDR3 here is CASSLRQMNTEAFF. In nucleotides, the CDR3 is TGCGCCAGCAGCTTACGGCAGATGAACACTGAAGCTTTCTTT.